The TCR beta chain described here comes from a study of human T cells and chemical hapten exposure. CDR3 length equals 13 residues. Trimming took 6 bases from V and 5 from J, leaving 13 bases between them. Library construction involved attaching unique molecular identifiers to individual cDNA molecules, which allowed quantitative, reproducible TCR counting. TCRdb independently ran MiXCR on the RACE reads; one entry per CDR3 protein. The sample lists about 350,000 distinct CDR3 sequences, about 5.4% seen once, with around 8.8% in the top ten. The time point is: pre-sensitization, week 0. The treatment is: therapeutic diphenylcyclopropenone sensitization with weekly scalp DPC. Blood draws came first, before each patch test. This clonotype was picked up many times. Its target is unknown. Broader study findings: Patch test score rose with PT1 expanded TCR count, significant at thresholds 8, 16 and 32, not 4. TCRs above 1 in 1000 frequency did not change with DPC sensitization.

The clonotype originates from a woman between 18 and 29 years old with alopecia areata. Some clones in this sample may be carry-over from other donors' samples. This material consisted of whole blood, taken in connection with sensitization to the hapten diphenylcyclopropenone (DPC). The chain uses TRBV12-3 or TRBV12-4 and TRBJ2-5; D is possibly TRBD2 (5 bases). CDR3 nucleotide sequence: TGTGCCAGCAGGATGGGGTCGGGGGAGACCCAGTACTTC. It specifies CASRMGSGETQYF.